This TCR beta chain was found in a study of CD8+CD57+ T cells in acquired aplastic anemia (dated by TCRdb to the late 2010s). A note on the overall study: Extracted DNA from sorted CD4+ and CD8+ cells averaged approximately 3 ug, ranging from roughly 0.17 to 27.4 ug. CD8+CD57+ expansion was defined as a frequency above the mean frequency observed in healthy subjects. General conclusions and limits of the study: CD8+ Simpson's diversity did not differ significantly between patients and healthy controls (P=0.060). Although roughly 29 CD8+ CDR3 sequences were shared by patients and controls, these sequences appeared highly expressed in patients and within the immunodominant clones of patients.

Genomic DNA served as template for TCR beta VDJ combination and CDR3 sequence profiling. An Illumina HiSeq 2000 was used for TCR repertoire sequencing. As for how the authors treated the data: TRBV/TRBJ rearrangement plots, CDR3 size and DJ length profiles, and Simpson's diversity index were used to evaluate the repertoires. Whichever DNA sequence was most abundant in the deep sequencing data was defined as the immunodominant clone. CDR3 amino acid sequences were screened for sharing across subjects and were compared with published repertoires and the VDJdb database. Through fastp at Q25 and MiXCR, TCRdb rebuilt clones from the public reads, retaining in-frame beta chains. When rows share a CDR3 protein, they turn into one entry using the most common DNA and genes. None of the V and J calls come from the authors' own analysis; TCRdb made them. This sample gives about 160,000 distinct CDR3 sequences in total; around half of them show up just once. Approximately 3% of the sample lies in the top ten.

Via the germline V gene, CDR1 is SGDLS and CDR2 YYNGEE. The V and J ends are trimmed by 4 bases and 0 bases, leaving 9 bases between them. The CDR3 spans 14 residues, from the cysteine through the phenylalanine. The DNA shown is the 42-base CDR3, in frame from base 1. Concerning this clonotype: Its target antigen remains unknown. One base away lies a much larger clone, so this may be a sequencing read error.

Expansion of CD8+CD57+ cells had been shown by flow cytometry in the patients chosen for sequencing. Severe acquired aplastic anemia was diagnosed in all patients according to International Study of Aplastic Anemia and Agranulocytosis and Camitta criteria. At the time blood was sampled, none of the patients had received any therapy. TCR repertoires of sorted CD4+ and CD8+ blood T cells from severe aplastic anemia patients and healthy subjects were deep-sequenced in the study. Patients were enrolled in the USA under clinicaltrials.gov protocols 00001620, 01623167, 00001397, 00071045, 00081523 and 00961064. Ficoll-Paque density gradient centrifugation was used to isolate peripheral blood mononuclear cells. Before DNA extraction, CD4+ and CD8+ T cells were sorted with FACS or magnetic beads.

The sample consisted of sorted CD4+, CD8+, or CD8+CD57+ T cells (not recorded which) from PBMCs. This chain joins TRBV9 to TRBJ2-3, with the D gene not confidently named. The receptor was derived from a human donor with aplastic anemia. The CDR3 reads as follows: CASSPVQSTDTQYF. The DNA is as follows: TGTGCCAGCAGCCCCGTTCAGAGCACAGATACGCAGTATTTT.